Below, one TCR beta chain is given with its context. The antigen is not known. In the PCR, 60 Vbeta and 13 Jbeta primers were used. The assay was immunoSEQ multiplex PCR, and TCRdb's table has in-frame clones only and misses some. The sample carries 150,000 to 200,000 clones, around 75% recorded once. This record belongs to a study of cytomegalovirus exposure and HLA in healthy donors. General study results and limits: Certain sequence variants were highly shared and formed a cluster, and this cluster was likely a sequencing artifact. Association of a missense DCLRE1C variant with TCR beta V- and J-gene trimming was reported in a later analysis. It was reported that the classifier diagnosed cytomegalovirus status with high specificity and sensitivity in both the original and validation cohorts.

Germline V gives CDR1 SGDLS, CDR2 YYNGEE. CDR3 size: 16 residues. This clonotype originated in a male donor in good health and CMV-seronegative. The chain employs TRBV9 and TRBJ2-5, with D perhaps TRBD2 (5 bases). The J call is doubtful: the DNA matches TRBJ2-7 better. The material sequenced was PBMCs. CDR3 loop: CASSATPGNAAYEQYF. CDR3 sequence (DNA): TGTGCCAGCAGCGCAACTCCCGGGAACGCCGCCTACGAGCAGTACTTC.